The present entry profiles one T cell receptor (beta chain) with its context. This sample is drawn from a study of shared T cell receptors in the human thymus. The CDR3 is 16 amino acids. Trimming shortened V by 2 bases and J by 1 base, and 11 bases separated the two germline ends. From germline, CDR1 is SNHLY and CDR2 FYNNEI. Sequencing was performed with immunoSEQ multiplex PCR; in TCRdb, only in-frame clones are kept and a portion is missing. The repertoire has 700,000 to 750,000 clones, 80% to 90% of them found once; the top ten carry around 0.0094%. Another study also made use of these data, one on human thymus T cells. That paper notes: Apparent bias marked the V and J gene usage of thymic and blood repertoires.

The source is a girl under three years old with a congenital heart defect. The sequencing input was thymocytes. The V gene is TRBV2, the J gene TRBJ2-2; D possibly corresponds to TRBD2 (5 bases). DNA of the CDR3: TGTGCCAGCAGTGAATTAGGGAGTGGGAACACCGGGGAGCTGTTTTTT. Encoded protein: CASSELGSGNTGELFF. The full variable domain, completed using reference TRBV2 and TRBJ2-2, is EPEVTQTPSHQVTQMGQEVILRCVPISNHLYFYWYRQILGQKVEFLVSFYNNEISEKSEIFDDQFSVERPDGSNFTLKIRSTKLEDSAMYFCASSELGSGNTGELFFGEGSRLTVL.